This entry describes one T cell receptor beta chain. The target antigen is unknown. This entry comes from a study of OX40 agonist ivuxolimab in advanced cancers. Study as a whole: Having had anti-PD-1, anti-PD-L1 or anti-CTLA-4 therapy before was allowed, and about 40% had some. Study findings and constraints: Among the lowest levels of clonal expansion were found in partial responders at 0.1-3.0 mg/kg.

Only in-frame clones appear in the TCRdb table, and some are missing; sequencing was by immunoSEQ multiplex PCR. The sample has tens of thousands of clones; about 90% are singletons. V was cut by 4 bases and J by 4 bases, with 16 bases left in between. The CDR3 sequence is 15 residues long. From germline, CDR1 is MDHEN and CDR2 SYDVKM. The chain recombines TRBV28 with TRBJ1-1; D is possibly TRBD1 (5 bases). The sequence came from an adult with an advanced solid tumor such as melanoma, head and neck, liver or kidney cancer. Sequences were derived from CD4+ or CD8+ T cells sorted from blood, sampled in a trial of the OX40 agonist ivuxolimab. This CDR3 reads CASSSPLTVRTEAFF. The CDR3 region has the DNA TGTGCCAGCAGTTCCCCCTTGACAGTTCGCACTGAAGCTTTCTTT.